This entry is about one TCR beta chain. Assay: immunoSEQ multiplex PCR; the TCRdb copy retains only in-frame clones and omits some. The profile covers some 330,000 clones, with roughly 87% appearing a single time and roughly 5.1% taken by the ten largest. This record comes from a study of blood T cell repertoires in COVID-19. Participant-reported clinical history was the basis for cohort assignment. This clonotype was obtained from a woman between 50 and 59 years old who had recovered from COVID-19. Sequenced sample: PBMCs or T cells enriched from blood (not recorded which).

The CDR3 DNA sequence: TGTGCCAGCAGTTTCGCCCGGCTAGCGGGAGTGGGCGAGCAGTACTTC. This translates into CASSFARLAGVGEQYF. J is TRBJ2-7 and V is TRBV6-2 or TRBV6-3, with TRBD2 matching 10 bases. The CDR3 has 16 residues. Trimming cost V 4 bases and J 6 bases; bases outside gene matches: 12. The germline gives CDR1 MNHEY, CDR2 SVGEGT.